A single sample is the source of the 30 T cell receptor beta chains below, sequenced in a study of T cells after yellow fever vaccination (dated by TCRdb to about 2019). Preparation of the library involved 5' RACE. TCRdb shows the sequencer as Illumina HiSeq 2500. TCRdb handled the public reads itself, with Q25 trimming in fastp and clone calling in MiXCR, and kept productive beta chains. Every CDR3 protein is listed once, alongside the most common genes and DNA of its rows. The sample table holds a few hundred thousand distinct CDR3 sequences, of which about a sixth were seen once. The ten largest account for around 16% of the sample. The treatment or condition tag for this specimen amounts to: live attenuated yellow fever vaccine strain. This specimen was PBMCs, taken about 5 days after the first yellow fever vaccination. The receptors shown here come from a man younger than 30 who received the YFV17D yellow fever vaccine.

The table lists this clonotype with a few counts. The chain recombines TRBV27 with TRBJ2-7; no firm D call. Trimming took 4 bases from V and 3 from J, leaving 10 bases between them. Germline assignment: CDR1 MNHEY and CDR2 SMNVEV (reference sequence). The CDR3 runs 13 residues. CDR3 bases: TGTGCCAGCAGTTCACCAGGCGACTACGAGCAGTACGTC. As protein: CASSSPGDYEQYV.

V gene TRBV21-1 combines with J gene TRBJ2-1; the D call in the table, TRBD1, was not verified against the DNA. TRBV21-1 is labeled a pseudogene. CDR3 length: 17 amino acids. The CDR3 bases are TGTGCCAGCAGCGTCTTGACAGGCGAGACTATATACAATGAGCAGTTCTTC. Amino acids: CASSVLTGETIYNEQFF.

The chain has TRBV30 and TRBJ1-4, with TRBD1 matching over 8 bases. The CDR3 sequence is 12 residues long. CDR1 is GTSNPN, CDR2 SVGIG, per germline (reference sequence). Trimming removed 5 bases from V and 10 bases from J; junction bases left unmatched: 6. CDR3 amino acids: CAWDRGTGKLFF. The CDR3 DNA reads as TGTGCCTGGGACAGGGGCACTGGAAAACTGTTTTTT.

There are a few counts of this clonotype. This chain links TRBV7-9 with TRBJ2-7; D perhaps matches TRBD1 (5 bases). The germline V gene encodes CDR1 SEHNR and CDR2 FQNEAQ (reference sequence). This CDR3 is built from 15 residues. V shed 7 bases and J shed 7 bases, with 23 bases lying between them. The CDR3 DNA reads TGTGCCAGCACCCAACCTGGACAATTGGGTACTGAGCAGTACTTC. Translation gives CASTQPGQLGTEQYF.

J is TRBJ2-4 and V is TRBV6-2 or TRBV6-3, with 8 bases identical to TRBD2. This CDR3 is built from 15 residues. V dropped 6 bases and J dropped 5; count of bases not matched to a gene: 9. Germline CDR1 is MNHEY and CDR2 is SVGEGT. The CDR3 spells CASRLPGLAENIQYF. The CDR3 DNA follows: TGTGCCAGCAGACTCCCCGGACTAGCAGAAAACATTCAGTACTTC.

This clonotype has ten or more counts. The chain links TRBV7-3 to TRBJ1-2, with D maybe TRBD1 (5 bases). Trimming left V 3 bases short and J 0 bases short, with 11 bases between. In germline, CDR1 is SGHTA, CDR2 FQGTGA. The CDR3 runs to 15 residues. The DNA of the CDR3 is TGTGCCAGCAGCTTGGGGCCAGACTCTAACTATGGCTACACCTTC. Translated, it gives CASSLGPDSNYGYTF.

V gene TRBV12-3 or TRBV12-4 combines with J gene TRBJ1-2; 8 nucleotides match TRBD1. Trimming at V came to 6 bases and at J to 1 base, leaving 10 bases not matched to a gene. The CDR3 sequence is 16 residues long. CDR3 in DNA: TGTGCCAGCAGCCCGGACAGGGTGGGCCTTAACTATGGCTACACCTTC. Residues: CASSPDRVGLNYGYTF.

This clonotype has just a few counts. The chain joins TRBV4-2 to TRBJ1-6; D might be TRBD1 (5 bases). The V and J ends lost 1 base and 7 bases respectively, with 11 bases between them. CDR3 size: 15 residues. Germline CDR1 reads LGHNA; CDR2 reads YNFKEQ. DNA of the CDR3: TGTGCCAGCAGCCAAGTACCGGGGCCGAATTCACCCCTCCACTTT. Protein: CASSQVPGPNSPLHF.

This sequence joins TRBV9 and TRBJ1-1; TRBD1 is a possible D gene (5 bases). V was clipped by 3 bases and J by 8 bases, with 11 bases between them. The CDR3 length is 12 residues. Germline V gene data show CDR1 as SGDLS and CDR2 as YYNGEE. The CDR3 DNA reads TGTGCCAGCAGCGCGGGCACAGGAGAAGCTTTCTTT. Encoded protein: CASSAGTGEAFF.

This clonotype occurred a few times. V and J are TRBV7-2 and TRBJ2-1, with 10 bases matching TRBD2. The CDR3 extends over 14 amino acids. The germline V gene encodes CDR1 SGHTA and CDR2 FQGNSA. J gave up 14 bases and V 5 bases, and 12 bases lay outside the gene matches. CDR3 loop: CASSDPRGLAGEFF. The DNA for the CDR3 is TGTGCCAGCAGCGACCCGCGGGGGCTAGCGGGGGAGTTCTTC.

This sequence joins TRBV6-1 and TRBJ2-2; 7 bases are shared with TRBD1. V shed 5 bases and J 6 bases; nucleotides not matched to a gene: 9. The CDR3 is made up of 15 amino acids. Germline values: CDR1 MNHNS, CDR2 SASEGT. Here the CDR3 reads CASSTGQIYAGELFF. The CDR3 DNA reads TGTGCCAGCAGTACGGGACAGATCTACGCCGGGGAGCTGTTTTTT.

V gene TRBV12-3 or TRBV12-4 combines with J gene TRBJ1-1, with D possibly being TRBD1 (6 bases). This CDR3 is built from 14 residues. The V and J ends lost 5 bases and 5 bases respectively, with 15 bases between them. The CDR3 here is CASSVQQGSTEAFF. The CDR3 nucleotides are TGTGCCAGCAGTGTCCAACAGGGCTCGACTGAAGCTTTCTTT.

This clonotype appeared many times. V gene TRBV20-1 combines with J gene TRBJ2-7; 9 bases map to TRBD1. Trimming took 6 bases from V and 1 from J; bases not matched to a gene: 1. This CDR3 contains 12 residues. Germline loops: CDR1 DFQATT, CDR2 SNEGSKA (reference sequence). The DNA of the CDR3 is TGCAGTGCCGGGACAGGGTCCTACGAGCAGTACTTC. This gives the protein CSAGTGSYEQYF.

This clonotype appeared a few times. The chain recombines TRBV4-3 with TRBJ2-1; 10 bases line up with TRBD2. In germline, CDR1 is LGHNA, CDR2 YSLEER. V shed 0 bases, J shed 2 bases, and the junction held 13 bases outside the gene matches. CDR3 length: 20 residues. The CDR3 reads CASSQEIAIAGGFPYNEQFF. The DNA for the CDR3 is TGCGCCAGCAGCCAAGAGATCGCTATAGCGGGGGGCTTTCCCTACAATGAGCAGTTCTTC.

In its sample, this clonotype was seen a few times. Here the CDR3 reads CASSKRTVSYGYTF. The CDR3 nucleotides read TGTGCCAGCAGCAAACGGACAGTTTCTTATGGCTACACCTTC. This rearrangement joins TRBV6-1 to TRBJ1-2, with D possibly TRBD1 on 6 matching bases. V was cut by 6 bases and J by 5 bases, with 16 bases left in between. The CDR3 extends over 14 amino acids. Germline V gives CDR1 MNHNS, CDR2 SASEGT.

The sample holds many counts of this clonotype. This chain joins TRBV12-3 or TRBV12-4 and TRBJ1-1, with D possibly TRBD1 on 6 matching bases. The V end lost 8 bases, the J end lost 5 bases, and 18 bases lay between the germline ends. The length of the CDR3 is 14 residues. Here the CDR3 reads CASHPGVLATEAFF. CDR3 sequence (DNA): TGTGCCAGCCATCCAGGGGTTTTGGCGACTGAAGCTTTCTTT.

The chain recombines TRBV11-2 with TRBJ2-2; D may be TRBD2 (5 bases). Trimming removed 7 bases at V and 3 bases at J, with 12 bases between. The CDR3 extends over 14 amino acids. The V gene's germline CDR1 is SGHAT and CDR2 FQNNGV. CDR3 DNA sequence: TGTGCCAGCACACCGGGGAGACACACCGGGGAGCTGTTTTTT. Translated, it gives CASTPGRHTGELFF. The whole variable domain, filled in from reference TRBV11-2 and TRBJ2-2, reads EAGVAQSPRYKIIEKRQSVAFWCNPISGHATLYWYQQILGQGPKLLIQFQNNGVVDDSQLPKDRFSAERLKGVDSTLKIQPAKLEDSAVYLCASTPGRHTGELFFGEGSRLTVL.

This clonotype is a singleton in its sample. V is TRBV12-3 or TRBV12-4 and J is TRBJ2-3; D ambiguous. The CDR3 has 15 amino acids. The V end was cut by 5 bases, the J end by 2 bases, with 14 bases between. CDR3 in DNA: TGTGCCAGCAGTCCCCGTCCCCACCCCACAGATACGCAGTATTTT. It is translated as CASSPRPHPTDTQYF.

This clonotype was detected a few times. The J gene is TRBJ2-5, the V gene TRBV12-3 or TRBV12-4, with TRBD1 as a possible D gene (6 bases). CDR3 length: 14 residues. Trimming pared 5 bases from V and 5 bases from J, leaving 15 bases between. The CDR3 DNA sequence: TGTGCCAGCAGTCTTACAGGGCAGGACGAGACCCAGTACTTC. Translating it yields CASSLTGQDETQYF.

DNA for the CDR3: TGCGCCAGCAGCGACGGCTACCAAAGTCTACAGCAGTTCTTC. As protein: CASSDGYQSLQQFF. The chain combines TRBV4-3 with TRBJ2-1, with D hard to call. Germline CDR1 is LGHNA and CDR2 is YSLEER. The CDR3 loop spans 14 amino acids. V was shortened by 5 bases and J by 11 bases, with 19 bases between the two germline ends.

This clonotype was detected only a few times. V usage is TRBV7-2 and J usage is TRBJ2-7; 10 bases are shared with TRBD1. Germline assignment: CDR1 SGHTA and CDR2 FQGNSA. The CDR3 covers 15 residues. The V gene end was trimmed by 5 bases and the J gene end by 6 bases; junction bases not matched to a gene: 10. The DNA of the CDR3 is TGTGCCAGCAGCAATCCTGACAGGGGGCGCTTCGAGCAGTACTTC. It yields the protein CASSNPDRGRFEQYF.

This clonotype was counted a few times. This chain connects TRBV6-1 to TRBJ2-3; a weak D match, TRBD1 (5 bases). CDR1 MNHNS and CDR2 SASEGT come from the germline V gene. This CDR3 has 15 residues. Trimming pared 6 bases from V and 0 bases from J, leaving 13 bases between. This CDR3 reads CASSPRAISTDTQYF. The CDR3 DNA follows: TGTGCCAGCAGCCCCAGGGCGATTAGCACAGATACGCAGTATTTT.

This clonotype was detected only a few times. This chain connects TRBV5-1 to TRBJ2-1; maybe TRBD2 (5 bases). The ends were cut back, 0 bases at V and 5 bases at J, with 9 bases in the middle. The germline V gene encodes CDR1 SGHRS and CDR2 YFSETQ. The CDR3 has 14 amino acids. This chain's CDR3 is CASSLDQRNNEQFF. CDR3 DNA: TGCGCCAGCAGCTTGGATCAGCGGAACAATGAGCAGTTCTTC. Filled out from reference TRBV5-1 and TRBJ2-1, the complete variable domain reads KAGVTQTPRYLIKTRGQQVTLSCSPISGHRSVSWYQQTPGQGLQFLFEYFSETQRNKGNFPGRFSGRQFSNSRSEMNVSTLELGDSALYLCASSLDQRNNEQFFGPGTRLTVL.

V gene TRBV7-9 combines with J gene TRBJ2-1; D remains unclear. The CDR3 loop spans 14 amino acids. CDR1 and CDR2 from the germline V gene are SEHNR and FQNEAQ (reference sequence). Trimming removed 2 bases from V and 7 bases from J, with 12 bases in between. The CDR3 nucleotides read TGTGCCAGCAGCTTAAACAGCCTTTGGAATGAGCAGTTCTTC. Translated, it gives CASSLNSLWNEQFF.

The rearrangement uses TRBV20-1 and TRBJ1-5, with D unresolved. There are 13 residues in the CDR3. CDR1 and CDR2 (germline): DFQATT, SNEGSKA (reference sequence). V lost 3 bases and J lost 1, with 7 bases in between. CDR3 protein: CSARLQSNQPQHF. In nucleotides, the CDR3 is TGCAGTGCTAGGCTCCAGAGCAATCAGCCCCAGCATTTT.

This clonotype was picked up a small number of times. The chain combines TRBV7-3 with TRBJ2-5; TRBD1 agrees at 10 bases. The CDR3 contains 16 residues. The J segment lost 0 bases and the V segment lost 6 bases, leaving 7 bases of the junction unmatched. Germline values: CDR1 SGHTA, CDR2 FQGTGA. The CDR3 bases are TGTGCCAGCAGTTTTTCAGGGACAGGGGACCAAGAGACCCAGTACTTC. It yields the protein CASSFSGTGDQETQYF.

This clonotype was observed a few times. CDR3 amino acids: CASSIVGDEQFF. CDR3 sequence (DNA): TGTGCCAGTAGTATAGTGGGGGATGAGCAGTTCTTC. The rearrangement links TRBV19 to TRBJ2-1; D is possibly TRBD1 or TRBD2 (5 bases each). The CDR3 has 12 amino acids. The germline V and J ends were trimmed by 1 base and 8 bases, with 6 bases remaining between them. Germline loops: CDR1 LNHDA, CDR2 SQIVND (reference sequence).

This chain uses TRBV6-5 with TRBJ2-3; 14 bases agree with TRBD2. V lost 5 bases, J lost 3 bases, and 7 bases stayed unmatched. Germline V gene data show CDR1 as MNHEY and CDR2 as SVGAGI. This CDR3 region has 17 residues. CDR3 in DNA: TGTGCCAGCAGTATTCGACTAGCGGGGGGGAGGACAGATACGCAGTATTTT. It yields the protein CASSIRLAGGRTDTQYF.

The CDR3 loop is CASSPGLASTGELFF. CDR3 bases: TGTGCCAGCTCACCAGGTCTAGCAAGCACCGGGGAGCTGTTTTTT. The gene calls are TRBV18 and TRBJ2-2, with D possibly TRBD2 on 5 matching bases. This CDR3 has 15 amino acids. V was shortened by 2 bases and J by 4 bases, with 11 bases between the two germline ends. The germline CDR1 and CDR2 sequences are KGHSH and LQKENI.

This clonotype was observed many times. The chain is built from TRBV7-2 and TRBJ2-5; 12 bases match TRBD2. CDR1 is SGHTA, CDR2 FQGNSA, per germline. V shed 3 bases, J shed 0 bases, and the junction held 2 bases outside the gene matches. CDR3 length: 16 residues. The chain's CDR3 is CASSFTSGGYQETQYF. The CDR3 bases are TGTGCCAGCAGCTTTACTAGCGGGGGGTACCAAGAGACCCAGTACTTC.